This T cell receptor (beta chain) originates from a study of T cells of healthy individuals. TCRdb processed the 5' RACE reads anew with MiXCR; each CDR3 protein has one entry. The sample has about 53,000 distinct CDR3 sequences, roughly 14% seen once. This clonotype has just a few counts. CDR1 is ENHRY, CDR2 SYGVKD, per germline. Trimming removed 0 bases from V and 7 bases from J; junction bases left unmatched: 8. The CDR3 length is 16 residues. This TCR was sampled from a human donor in good health. The rearrangement uses TRBV10-3 and TRBJ2-7; 11 bases fit TRBD1. The CDR3 coding sequence is TGTGCCATCAGTGAGTCCTACGGACAGGGGGCGAGGGAGCAGTACTTC. Its translation is CAISESYGQGAREQYF.